This TCR beta chain was captured by sequencing in a study of CD8 T cells in ankylosing spondylitis. CDR3 length: 15 amino acids. Germline CDR1 LGHNA, CDR2 YNFKEQ. Germline trimming cut 5 bases from V and 7 bases from J; bases unmatched to any gene: 6. Points from the study as a whole: Matched ankylosing spondylitis synovial fluid reportedly showed significant enrichment of disease-linked clones. A motif in TCR beta, a set of fewer than ten highly homologous variants, appeared characteristic of ankylosing spondylitis blood.

This clonotype was seen ten or more times. Antigen unknown. It was by quantitative 5'-RACE with molecular barcodes that TCR beta libraries were made. A single record per CDR3 protein comes from TCRdb applying MiXCR to the 5' RACE reads. The table shows more than 650,000 distinct CDR3 sequences, with approximately 12% occurring only once. The sample comprised blood, either unsorted or a sorted T cell fraction (not recorded which). The sequence was obtained from a male donor with ankylosing spondylitis. V is TRBV4-2 and J is TRBJ2-1; TRBD2 matches at 12 bases. CDR3 loop: CASSFPGTSGNEQFF. The CDR3 coding sequence is TGTGCCAGCAGCTTCCCCGGGACTAGCGGGAATGAGCAGTTCTTC.